This T cell receptor beta chain comes out of a study of PD-L1 blockade in urothelial cancer. In the study overall: In the patient group, about 90% of the roughly 29 were males with bladder-origin urothelial cancer. Researchers found blood samples held a median of approximately 150,000 T cells.

This clone came up a few times. What it binds is unknown. Time point given: pretreatment peripheral blood. The cohort comprised individuals with locally advanced or metastatic urothelial carcinoma. Study-wide points: Below-median pretreatment blood TCR clonality was a predictor of better survival.

The repertoire was sequenced with immunoSEQ multiplex PCR; TCRdb's copy has only in-frame clones and lacks some. The table shows about 63,000 clones, with around 81% occurring only once. This sequence originates from a man in his 70s with urothelial cancer. This specimen consisted of PBMCs, obtained around atezolizumab (anti-PD-L1) treatment.

CDR3 nucleotide sequence: TGCGCCAGCAGCTCCTTCCAGGGGGAGAGCAATGAGCAGTTCTTC. This translates into CASSSFQGESNEQFF. The chain is built from TRBV5-1 and TRBJ2-1; TRBD1 aligns across 7 bases. In germline, CDR1 is SGHRS, CDR2 YFSETQ. The CDR3 runs to 15 residues. Germline trimming cut 3 bases from V and 6 bases from J; bases unmatched to any gene: 9.